This TCR beta chain was identified during a study of cytomegalovirus exposure and HLA in healthy donors. To note about this clone: Its antigen is not identified.

Overall study results and limits: CMV antigen specificity was confirmed in vitro for three CMV-associated chains. Sequencing had likely introduced a cluster of highly shared sequence variants as an artifact. Follow-up analysis later connected one missense variant in DCLRE1C with trimming of TCR beta V- and J-genes.

The CDR3 is 16 residues long. CDR1 is SGHTS, CDR2 YDEGEE, per germline. V was cut by 1 base and J by 0 bases, with 13 bases left in between. PCR employed 60 Vbeta and 13 Jbeta primers. Data came from immunoSEQ multiplex PCR; TCRdb stores just in-frame clones and leaves some out. Found here are about 160,000 clones, 85% of them singletons; the top ten hold 1%. The sequence derives from a boy aged 2 to 9 in good health and CMV-seronegative. V gene TRBV5-8 combines with J gene TRBJ1-1, with D hard to call. The sequenced sample was PBMCs. CDR3 region: CASSLRSLLLNTEAFF. DNA of the CDR3: TGTGCCAGCAGCTTGCGCAGTCTCCTTTTGAACACTGAAGCTTTCTTT.